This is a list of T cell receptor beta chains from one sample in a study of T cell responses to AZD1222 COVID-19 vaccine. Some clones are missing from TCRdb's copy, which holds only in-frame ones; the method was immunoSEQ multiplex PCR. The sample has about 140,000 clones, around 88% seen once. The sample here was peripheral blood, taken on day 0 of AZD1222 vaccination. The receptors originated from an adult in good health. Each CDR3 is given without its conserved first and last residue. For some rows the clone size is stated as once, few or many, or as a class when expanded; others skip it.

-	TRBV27	ASTLMEGSSKAF
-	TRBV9	ASSLGPAGGVREQF
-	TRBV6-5	ASSYVAGVKYEQY
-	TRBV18	ASSPRVRDRAHEQY
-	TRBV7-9	ASRAKGADYGYT
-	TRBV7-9	ASSLDRQPQH
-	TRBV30	AWRVAGGAYNEQF
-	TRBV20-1	SASSQAGEKLF
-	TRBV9	ASSRKLPTPGLAVQETQY
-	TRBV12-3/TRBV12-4	ASRQLTDTQY
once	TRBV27	ASKPSGSYNSPLH
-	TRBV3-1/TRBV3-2	ASSQVSGRAYEQF
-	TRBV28	ASSVAGGSYEQY
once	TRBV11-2	ASSRETSMSEQY
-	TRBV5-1	ASTLGGLTAYNEQF
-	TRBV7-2	ASSTSDTQY
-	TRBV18	ASSPIEGDGYT
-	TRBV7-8	ASSLEGHEQF
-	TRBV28	ASSSPQGDTEAF
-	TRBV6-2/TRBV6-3	ASSYWMSPQGAF
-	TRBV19	ASSTASTTSYEQY
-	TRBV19	ASRQMHRVNQPQH
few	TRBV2	ASKSETGV
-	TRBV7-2	ASSSKGGKTLVFNVEQY
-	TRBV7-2	ASSPGVFLSYEQY
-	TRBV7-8	ASGGRSSYEQY
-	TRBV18	AIQETQY
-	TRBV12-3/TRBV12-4	ARDLYSNQPQH
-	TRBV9	ASSVREGTGGHEQF
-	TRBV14	ASSPTSGAQETQY
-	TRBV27	ASSLRGSGRYEQY
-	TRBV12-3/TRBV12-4	ASSLPGTGAAF
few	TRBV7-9	ASRPKGGEYGYT
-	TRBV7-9	ASSRRQGPGANVLT
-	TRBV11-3	ASSLDQVRGEQF
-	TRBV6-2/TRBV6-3	ASSTAYEQY
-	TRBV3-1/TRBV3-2	ASSPSDQLQETQY
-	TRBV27	ASSGTVDTQY
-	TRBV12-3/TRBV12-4	ASRPLGGELF
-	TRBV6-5	ASNPGQTIIEQY
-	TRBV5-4	ASSPGTSGLSYEQY
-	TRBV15	ATSRVKATNEKLF
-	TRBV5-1	ASKRIPPREETQY
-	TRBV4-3	ASSHFGGSNEQF
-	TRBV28	ASTRDSGNTEAF
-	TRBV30	AWSVMTGASEKLF
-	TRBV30	AWTGLGGRNTEAF
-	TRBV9	ASSVIEGDEQF
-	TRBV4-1	ASSHLDLGWVTGELF
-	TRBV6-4	ASSDGARNEQF
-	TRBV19	ASSPQELMNTEAF